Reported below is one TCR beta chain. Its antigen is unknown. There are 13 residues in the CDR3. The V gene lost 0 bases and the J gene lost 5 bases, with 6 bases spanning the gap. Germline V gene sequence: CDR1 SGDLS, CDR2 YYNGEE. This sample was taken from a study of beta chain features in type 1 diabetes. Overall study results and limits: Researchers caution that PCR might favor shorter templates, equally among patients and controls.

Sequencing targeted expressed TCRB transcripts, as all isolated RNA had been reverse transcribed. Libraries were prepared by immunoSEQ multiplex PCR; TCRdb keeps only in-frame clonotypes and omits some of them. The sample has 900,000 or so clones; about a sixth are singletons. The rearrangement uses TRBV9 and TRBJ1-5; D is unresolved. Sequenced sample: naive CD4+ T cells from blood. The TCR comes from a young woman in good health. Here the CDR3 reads CASSVDSDQPQHF. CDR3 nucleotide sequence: TGTGCCAGCAGCGTAGACAGCGATCAGCCCCAGCATTTT.